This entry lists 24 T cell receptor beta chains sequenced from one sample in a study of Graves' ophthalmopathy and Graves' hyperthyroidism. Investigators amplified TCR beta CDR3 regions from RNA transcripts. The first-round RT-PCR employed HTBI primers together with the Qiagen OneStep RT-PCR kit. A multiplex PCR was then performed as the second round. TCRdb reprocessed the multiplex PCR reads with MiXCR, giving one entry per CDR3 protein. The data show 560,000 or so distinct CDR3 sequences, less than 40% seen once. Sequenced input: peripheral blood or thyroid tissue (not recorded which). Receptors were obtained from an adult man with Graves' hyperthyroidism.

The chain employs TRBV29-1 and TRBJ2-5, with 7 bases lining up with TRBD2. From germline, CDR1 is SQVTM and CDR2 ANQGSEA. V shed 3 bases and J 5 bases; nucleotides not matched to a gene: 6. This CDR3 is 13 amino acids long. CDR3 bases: TGCAGCGTTGACGTGGGGGGGTGGGAGACCCAGTACTTC. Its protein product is CSVDVGGWETQYF.

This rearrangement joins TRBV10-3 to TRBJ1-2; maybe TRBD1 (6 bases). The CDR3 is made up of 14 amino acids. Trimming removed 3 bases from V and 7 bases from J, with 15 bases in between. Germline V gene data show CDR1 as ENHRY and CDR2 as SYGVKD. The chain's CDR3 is CAISDPRQEGGYTF. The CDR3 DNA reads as TGTGCCATCAGTGATCCCCGACAGGAGGGTGGCTACACCTTC.

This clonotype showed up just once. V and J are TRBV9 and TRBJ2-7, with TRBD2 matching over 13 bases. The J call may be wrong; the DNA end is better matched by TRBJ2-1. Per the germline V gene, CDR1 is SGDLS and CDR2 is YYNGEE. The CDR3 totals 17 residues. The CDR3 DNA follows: TGTGCCAGCAGCGTAAGCCCAGGACTAGCGGGAGAGGGTGAGCAGTTCTTC. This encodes CASSVSPGLAGEGEQFF.

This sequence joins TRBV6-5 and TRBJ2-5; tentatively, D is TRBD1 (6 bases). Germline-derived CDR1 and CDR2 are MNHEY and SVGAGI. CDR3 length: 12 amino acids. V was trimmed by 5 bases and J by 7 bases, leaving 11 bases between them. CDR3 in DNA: TGTGCCAGCAGTGAACAGGGACGGACCCAGTACTTC. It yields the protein CASSEQGRTQYF.

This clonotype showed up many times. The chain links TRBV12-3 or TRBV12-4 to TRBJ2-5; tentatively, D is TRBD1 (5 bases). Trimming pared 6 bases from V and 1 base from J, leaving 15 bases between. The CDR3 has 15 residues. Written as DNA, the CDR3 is TGTGCCAGCAGCCTTATGAGTGGGGCCCAAGAGACCCAGTACTTC. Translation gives CASSLMSGAQETQYF.

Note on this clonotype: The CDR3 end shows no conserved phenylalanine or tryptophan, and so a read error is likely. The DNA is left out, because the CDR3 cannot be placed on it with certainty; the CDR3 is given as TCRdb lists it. CDR3 region: CSAVDSAYNSPLRL. The J gene is TRBJ1-6, the V gene TRBV20-1. CDR1 and CDR2 (germline): DFQATT, SNEGSKA (reference sequence). Termini included, the CDR3 measures 14 amino acids.

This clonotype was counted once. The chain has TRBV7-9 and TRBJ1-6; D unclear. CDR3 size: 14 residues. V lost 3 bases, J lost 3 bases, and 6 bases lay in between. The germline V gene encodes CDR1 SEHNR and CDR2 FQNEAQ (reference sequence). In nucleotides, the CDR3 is TGTGCCAGCAGCTTTCCCGGCTATAATTCACCCCTCCACTTT. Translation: CASSFPGYNSPLHF. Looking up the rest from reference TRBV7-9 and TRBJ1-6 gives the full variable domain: DTGVSQNPRHKITKRGQNVTFRCDPISEHNRLYWYRQTLGQGPEFLTYFQNEAQLEKSRLLSDRFSAERPKGSFSTLEIQRTEQGDSAMYLCASSFPGYNSPLHFGNGTRLTVT.

The CDR3 loop reads CAWSVGGEQYF. The DNA of the CDR3 is TGTGCCTGGAGTGTAGGGGGCGAGCAGTACTTC. V and J are TRBV7-9 and TRBJ2-7; tentative D call: TRBD1 (6 bases). The V and J ends lost 11 bases and 6 bases respectively, with 14 bases between them. Germline loops: CDR1 SEHNR, CDR2 FQNEAQ (reference sequence). CDR3 length: 11 residues.

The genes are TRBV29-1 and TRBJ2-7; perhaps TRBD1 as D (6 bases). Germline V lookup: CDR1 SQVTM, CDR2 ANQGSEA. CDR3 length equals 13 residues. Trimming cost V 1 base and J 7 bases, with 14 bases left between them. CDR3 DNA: TGCAGCGTTGAAGGCAGGGGTCGGTGGGAGCAGTACTTC. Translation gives CSVEGRGRWEQYF.

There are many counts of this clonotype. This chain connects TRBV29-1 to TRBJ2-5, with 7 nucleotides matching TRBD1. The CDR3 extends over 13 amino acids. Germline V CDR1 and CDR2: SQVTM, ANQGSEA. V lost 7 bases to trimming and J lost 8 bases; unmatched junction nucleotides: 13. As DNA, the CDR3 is TGCAGCGAAAGGACAGGTAGTTCCCGAACCCAGTACTTC. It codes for CSERTGSSRTQYF.

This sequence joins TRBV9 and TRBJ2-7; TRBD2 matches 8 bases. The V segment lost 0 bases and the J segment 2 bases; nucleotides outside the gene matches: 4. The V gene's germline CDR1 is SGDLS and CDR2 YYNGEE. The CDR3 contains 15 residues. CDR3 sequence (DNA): TGTGCCAGCAGCGTAGGAGGACTAGCCGCCTACGAGCAGTACTTC. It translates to CASSVGGLAAYEQYF.

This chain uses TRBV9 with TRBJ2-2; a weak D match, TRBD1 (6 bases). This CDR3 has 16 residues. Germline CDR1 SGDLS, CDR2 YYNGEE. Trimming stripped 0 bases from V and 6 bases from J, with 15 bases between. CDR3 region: CASSVATGSKAGELFF. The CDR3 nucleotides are TGTGCCAGCAGCGTAGCTACAGGGAGTAAGGCCGGGGAGCTGTTTTTT.

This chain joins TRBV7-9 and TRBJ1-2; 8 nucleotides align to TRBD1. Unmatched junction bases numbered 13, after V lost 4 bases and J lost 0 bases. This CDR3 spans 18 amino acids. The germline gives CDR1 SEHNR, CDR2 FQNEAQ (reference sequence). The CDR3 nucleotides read TGTGCCAGCAGCTCCACCGGCGCAGGGGGCGCAGCTAACTATGGCTACACCTTC. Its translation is CASSSTGAGGAANYGYTF.

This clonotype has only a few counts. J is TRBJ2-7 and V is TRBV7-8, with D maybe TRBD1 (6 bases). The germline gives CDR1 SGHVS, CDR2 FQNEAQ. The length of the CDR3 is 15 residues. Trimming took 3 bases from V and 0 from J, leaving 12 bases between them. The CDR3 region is CASSFRTGSSYEQYF. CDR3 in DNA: TGTGCCAGCAGCTTTCGTACAGGGTCCTCCTACGAGCAGTACTTC.

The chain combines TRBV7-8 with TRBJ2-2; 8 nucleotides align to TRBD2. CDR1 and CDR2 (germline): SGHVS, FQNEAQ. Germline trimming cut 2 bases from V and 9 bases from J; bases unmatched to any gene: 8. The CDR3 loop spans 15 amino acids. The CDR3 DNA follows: TGTGCCAGCAGCTTAATAGCGGGAACACCGAGGGAGCTGTTTTTT. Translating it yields CASSLIAGTPRELFF.

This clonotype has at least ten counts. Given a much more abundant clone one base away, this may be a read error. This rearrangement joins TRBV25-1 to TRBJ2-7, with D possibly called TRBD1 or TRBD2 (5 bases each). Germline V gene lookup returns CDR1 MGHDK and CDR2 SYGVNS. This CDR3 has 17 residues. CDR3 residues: CASSENIGRGPGYGQYF. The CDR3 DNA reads TGTGCCAGCAGTGAGAACATAGGCCGCGGGCCAGGGTACGGGCAGTACTTC.

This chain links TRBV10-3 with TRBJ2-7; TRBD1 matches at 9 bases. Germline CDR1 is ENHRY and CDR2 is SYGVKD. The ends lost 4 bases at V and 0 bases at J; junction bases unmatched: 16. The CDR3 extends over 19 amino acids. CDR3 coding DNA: TGTGCCATCAGTGTCGTGGTGGGACAGGGTACTACCTTCTCCTACGAGCAGTACTTC. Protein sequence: CAISVVVGQGTTFSYEQYF.

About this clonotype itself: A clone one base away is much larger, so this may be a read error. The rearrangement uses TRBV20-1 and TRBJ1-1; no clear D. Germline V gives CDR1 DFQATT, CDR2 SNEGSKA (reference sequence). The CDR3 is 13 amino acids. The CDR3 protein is CSARERLNTEASF. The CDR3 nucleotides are TGCAGTGCTAGAGAACGGTTGAACACTGAAGCTTCCTTT.

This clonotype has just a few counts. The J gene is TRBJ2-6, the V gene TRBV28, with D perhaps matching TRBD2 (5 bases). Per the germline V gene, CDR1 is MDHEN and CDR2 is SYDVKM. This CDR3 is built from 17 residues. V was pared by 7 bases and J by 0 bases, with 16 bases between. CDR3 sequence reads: CASTLGPEGSGANVLTF. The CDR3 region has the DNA TGTGCCAGCACCCTCGGCCCTGAGGGCTCTGGGGCCAACGTCCTGACTTTC.

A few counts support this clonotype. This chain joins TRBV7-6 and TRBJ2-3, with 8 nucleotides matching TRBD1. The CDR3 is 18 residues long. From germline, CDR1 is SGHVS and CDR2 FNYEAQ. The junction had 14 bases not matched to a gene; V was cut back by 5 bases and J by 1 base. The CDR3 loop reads CASSPAIRTGIGTDTQYF. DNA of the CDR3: TGTGCCAGCAGCCCAGCGATCCGGACAGGGATTGGCACAGATACGCAGTATTTT. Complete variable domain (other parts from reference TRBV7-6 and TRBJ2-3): GAGVSQSPRYKVTKRGQDVALRCDPISGHVSLYWYRQALGQGPEFLTYFNYEAQQDKSGLPNDRFSAERPEGSISTLTIQRTEQRDSAMYRCASSPAIRTGIGTDTQYFGPGTRLTVL.

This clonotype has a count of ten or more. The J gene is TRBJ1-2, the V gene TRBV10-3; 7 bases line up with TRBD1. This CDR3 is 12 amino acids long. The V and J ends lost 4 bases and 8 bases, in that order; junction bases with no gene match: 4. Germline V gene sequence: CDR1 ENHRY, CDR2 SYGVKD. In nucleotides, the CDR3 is TGTGCCATCAGTGGTGGGACAGAAGGCTACACCTTC. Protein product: CAISGGTEGYTF.

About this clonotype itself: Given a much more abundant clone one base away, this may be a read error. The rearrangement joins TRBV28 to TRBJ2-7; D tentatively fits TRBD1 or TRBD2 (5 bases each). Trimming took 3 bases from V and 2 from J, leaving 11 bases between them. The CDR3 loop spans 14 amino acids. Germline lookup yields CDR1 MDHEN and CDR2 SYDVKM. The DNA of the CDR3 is TGTGCCAGCAGTTTCGGGGCCAGTACCTACGAGCAGTACTTC. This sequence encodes CASSFGASTYEQYF.

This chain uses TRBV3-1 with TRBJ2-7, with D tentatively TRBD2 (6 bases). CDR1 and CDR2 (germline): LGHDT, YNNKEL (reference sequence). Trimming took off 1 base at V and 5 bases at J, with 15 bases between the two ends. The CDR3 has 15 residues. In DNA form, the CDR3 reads TGTGCCAGCAGCCAAGTGGGGTGGGGGAGGAACGAGCAGTACTTC. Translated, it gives CASSQVGWGRNEQYF.

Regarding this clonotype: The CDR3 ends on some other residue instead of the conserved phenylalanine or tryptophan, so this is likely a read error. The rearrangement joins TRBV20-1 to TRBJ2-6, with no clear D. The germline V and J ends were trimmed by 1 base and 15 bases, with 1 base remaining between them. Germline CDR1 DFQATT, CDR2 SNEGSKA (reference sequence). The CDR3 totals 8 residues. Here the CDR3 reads CSARALTS. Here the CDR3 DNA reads TGCAGTGCTAGAGCCCTGACTAGC.